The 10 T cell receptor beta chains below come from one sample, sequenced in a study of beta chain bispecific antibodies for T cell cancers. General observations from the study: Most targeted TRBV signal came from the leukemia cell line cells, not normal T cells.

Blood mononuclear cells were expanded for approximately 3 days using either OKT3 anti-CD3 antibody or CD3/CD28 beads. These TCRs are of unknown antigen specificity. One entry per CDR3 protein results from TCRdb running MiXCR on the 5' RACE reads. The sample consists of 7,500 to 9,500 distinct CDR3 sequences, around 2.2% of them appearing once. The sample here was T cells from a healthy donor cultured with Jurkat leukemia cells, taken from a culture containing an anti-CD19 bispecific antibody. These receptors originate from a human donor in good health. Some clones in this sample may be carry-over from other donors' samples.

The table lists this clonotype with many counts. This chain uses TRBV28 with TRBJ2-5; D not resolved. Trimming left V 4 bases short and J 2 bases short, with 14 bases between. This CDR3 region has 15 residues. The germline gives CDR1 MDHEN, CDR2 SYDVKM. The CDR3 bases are TGTGCCAGCAGTTCATACGACCTCCAACAAGAGACCCAGTACTTC. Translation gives CASSSYDLQQETQYF.

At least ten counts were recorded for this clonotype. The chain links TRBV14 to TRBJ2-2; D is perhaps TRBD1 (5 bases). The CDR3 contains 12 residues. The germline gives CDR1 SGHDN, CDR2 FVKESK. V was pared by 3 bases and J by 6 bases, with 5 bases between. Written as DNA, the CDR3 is TGTGCCAGCAGCCACAGGGCCGGGGAGCTGTTTTTT. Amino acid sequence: CASSHRAGELFF.

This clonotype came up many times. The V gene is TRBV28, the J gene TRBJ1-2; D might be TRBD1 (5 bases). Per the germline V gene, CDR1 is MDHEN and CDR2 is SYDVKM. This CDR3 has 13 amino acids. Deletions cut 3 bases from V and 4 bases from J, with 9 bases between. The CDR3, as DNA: TGTGCCAGCAGTTTGAGGGGCCTCTATGGCTACACCTTC. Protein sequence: CASSLRGLYGYTF.

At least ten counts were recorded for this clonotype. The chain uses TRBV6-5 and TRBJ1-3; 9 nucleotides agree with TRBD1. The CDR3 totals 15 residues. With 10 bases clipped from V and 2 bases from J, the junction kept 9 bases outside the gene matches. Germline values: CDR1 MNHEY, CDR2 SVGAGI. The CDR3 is CATTRDRAAGNTIYF. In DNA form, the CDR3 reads TGTGCCACCACCCGGGACAGGGCTGCTGGAAACACCATATATTTT.

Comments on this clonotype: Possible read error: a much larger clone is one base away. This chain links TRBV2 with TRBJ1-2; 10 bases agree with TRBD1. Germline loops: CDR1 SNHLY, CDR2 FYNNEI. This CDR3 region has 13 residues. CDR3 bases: TGTGCCAGCAGCGGACAGGGGGACTATGACTACACCTTC. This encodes CASSGQGDYDYTF.

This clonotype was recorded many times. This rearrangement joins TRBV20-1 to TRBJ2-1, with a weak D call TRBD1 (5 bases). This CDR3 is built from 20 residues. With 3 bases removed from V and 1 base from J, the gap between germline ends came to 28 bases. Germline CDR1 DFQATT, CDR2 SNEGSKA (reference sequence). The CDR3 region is CSASFVAQGDSSRSYNEQFF. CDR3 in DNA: TGCAGTGCTAGTTTTGTAGCCCAGGGTGATTCGTCCAGATCCTACAATGAGCAGTTCTTC.

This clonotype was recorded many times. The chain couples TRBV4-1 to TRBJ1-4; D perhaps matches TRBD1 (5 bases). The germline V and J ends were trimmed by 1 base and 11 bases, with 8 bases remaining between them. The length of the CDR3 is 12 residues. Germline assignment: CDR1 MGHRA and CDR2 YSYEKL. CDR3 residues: CASSQGGEKLFF. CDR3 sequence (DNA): TGCGCCAGCAGCCAAGGGGGGGAGAAACTGTTTTTT.

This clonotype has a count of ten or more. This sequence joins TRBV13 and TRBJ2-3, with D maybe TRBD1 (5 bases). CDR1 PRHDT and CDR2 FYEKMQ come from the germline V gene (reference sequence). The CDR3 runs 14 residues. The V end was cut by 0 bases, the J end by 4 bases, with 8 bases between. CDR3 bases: TGTGCCAGCAGCTTAGGAGGGGTGCCAGATACGCAGTATTTT. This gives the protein CASSLGGVPDTQYF.

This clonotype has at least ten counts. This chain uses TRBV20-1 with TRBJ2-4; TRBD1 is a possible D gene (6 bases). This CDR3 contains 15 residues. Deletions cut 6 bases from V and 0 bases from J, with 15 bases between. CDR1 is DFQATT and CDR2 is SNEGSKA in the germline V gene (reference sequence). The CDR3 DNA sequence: TGCAGTGCCCCGGTAGGGGGTTCAGCCAAAAACATTCAGTACTTC. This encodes CSAPVGGSAKNIQYF.

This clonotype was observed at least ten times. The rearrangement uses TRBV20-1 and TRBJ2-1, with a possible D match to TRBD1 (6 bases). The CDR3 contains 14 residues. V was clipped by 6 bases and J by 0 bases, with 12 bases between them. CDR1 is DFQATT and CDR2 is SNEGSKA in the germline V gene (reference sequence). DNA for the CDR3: TGCAGTGCCGAAACAGGGCCCTCCTACAATGAGCAGTTCTTC. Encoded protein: CSAETGPSYNEQFF.